This T cell receptor (beta chain) was profiled in a study of cytomegalovirus exposure and HLA in healthy donors. Overall study findings and caveats: According to a later analysis, most TCR beta chains associated with CMV appeared HLA-restricted. Cytomegalovirus association was listed for 170 or so TCR beta chains.

As regards this clone: Its antigen remains unknown.

Amplification used 60 Vbeta primers and 13 Jbeta primers. The method was immunoSEQ multiplex PCR; TCRdb's version includes in-frame clones alone and lacks a portion of them. The repertoire holds about 130,000 clones, with about 80% as singletons. Sample: PBMCs. This TCR derives from a man aged 25-45 years in good health and CMV-seronegative.

Here the CDR3 reads CAIRAGTGEETQYF. The CDR3 DNA reads TGTGCCATCAGGGCCGGGACAGGGGAGGAGACCCAGTACTTC. V and J are TRBV10-3 and TRBJ2-5; 10 bases agree with TRBD1. From germline, CDR1 is ENHRY and CDR2 SYGVKD. This CDR3 spans 14 amino acids. The V and J ends lost 6 bases and 5 bases, in that order; junction bases with no gene match: 6.